This T cell receptor (beta chain) was recovered during a study of blood T cell repertoires in COVID-19. In the study overall: The United States, Italy and Spain supplied acute and convalescent COVID-19 samples.

The germline V gene has CDR1 SGHTA and CDR2 FQGNSA. Trimming shortened V by 2 bases and J by 4 bases, and 12 bases separated the two germline ends. The CDR3 extends over 14 amino acids. Generated by immunoSEQ multiplex PCR, the TCRdb table keeps only in-frame clones and is missing some. This table has roughly 280,000 clones, around nine tenths appearing once. This sequence was found in a woman in her sixties or seventies who had recovered from COVID-19. Sequenced: PBMCs or T cells enriched from blood (not recorded which). V gene TRBV7-2 combines with J gene TRBJ2-7; tentatively, D is TRBD2 (5 bases). CDR3 DNA sequence: TGTGCCAGCAGCTTAATCTCTACTAGTTACGAGCAGTACTTC. Translating it yields CASSLISTSYEQYF. Using reference TRBV7-2 and TRBJ2-7 for the parts outside the CDR3, the full variable domain is GAGVSQSPSNKVTEKGKDVELRCDPISGHTALYWYRQSLGQGLEFLIYFQGNSAPDKSGLPSDRFSAERTGGSVSTLTIQRTQQEDSAVYLCASSLISTSYEQYFGPGTRLTVT.